These 7 T cell receptor beta chains originate from one sample sequenced in a study of cytomegalovirus exposure and HLA in healthy donors. A multiplex PCR was run with 60 Vbeta primers and 13 Jbeta primers. The protocol was immunoSEQ multiplex PCR, while the TCRdb copy is restricted to in-frame clones and leaves out a portion. The repertoire includes 95,000 to 130,000 clones, about 86% of them detected once, and about 3.9% sits in the top ten. The sequencing sample was made of PBMCs. Source of these receptors: a woman between 25 and 40 years old in good health and CMV-seronegative.

The chain links TRBV7-8 to TRBJ2-1; TRBD2 aligns across 10 bases. J lost 5 bases, V lost 5 bases, and 12 bases had no gene match. The CDR3 consists of 17 residues. Germline V lookup: CDR1 SGHVS, CDR2 FQNEAQ. CDR3 nucleotides: TGTGCCAGCAGCCCAACCGGTGGGACTAGCGCCGACAATGAGCAGTTCTTC. It encodes CASSPTGGTSADNEQFF.

The chain recombines TRBV10-1 with TRBJ2-1; 8 bases line up with TRBD1. The germline CDR1 and CDR2 sequences are WNHNN and SYGVQD (reference sequence). J was trimmed by 5 bases and V by 3 bases; bases with no gene match: 9. CDR3 size: 16 residues. Written as DNA, the CDR3 is TGCGCCAGCAGTGATCCAGGGGGCCCGACCGACAATGAGCAGTTCTTC. Translating it yields CASSDPGGPTDNEQFF.

The J gene is TRBJ2-3, the V gene TRBV5-1, with D possibly TRBD1 on 6 matching bases. This CDR3 region has 14 residues. Germline CDR1 and CDR2: SGHRS and YFSETQ. V lost 2 bases, J lost 1 base, and 8 bases lay in between. The CDR3 DNA is TGCGCCAGCAGCTTACAGGGCCGCACAGATACGCAGTATTTT. It encodes CASSLQGRTDTQYF.

The chain is built from TRBV5-4 and TRBJ2-3, with 9 nucleotides matching TRBD2. This CDR3 is 16 amino acids long. Germline assignment: CDR1 SGHNT and CDR2 YYREEE (reference sequence). V shed 0 bases and J 6 bases; nucleotides not matched to a gene: 8. CDR3 protein: CASSLAVGLAGDTQYF. In DNA, the CDR3 is TGTGCCAGCAGCTTGGCCGTGGGACTAGCTGGTGATACGCAGTATTTT.

V is TRBV19 and J is TRBJ1-4; D is possibly TRBD1 (5 bases). There are 14 residues in the CDR3. The V and J ends lost 6 bases and 8 bases respectively, with 16 bases between them. CDR1 and CDR2 (germline): LNHDA, SQIVND (reference sequence). As DNA, the CDR3 is TGTGCCAGTAGGCAGGGTCTTCGGTGGGAAAAACTGTTTTTT. This sequence encodes CASRQGLRWEKLFF.

For the CDR3, the DNA is TGTGCCAGCAGCGTCGACAGGGGGCTGTATGGCTACACCTTC. This codes for CASSVDRGLYGYTF. This chain joins TRBV9 and TRBJ1-2; 10 bases line up with TRBD1. The CDR3 is 14 residues long. CDR1 is SGDLS and CDR2 is YYNGEE in the germline V gene. J was trimmed by 5 bases and V by 2 bases; bases with no gene match: 3.

The chain has TRBV6-5 and TRBJ2-7, with D tentatively TRBD2 (6 bases). The CDR3 is made up of 14 amino acids. Trimming took 2 bases from V and 3 from J, leaving 11 bases between them. Per the germline V gene, CDR1 is MNHEY and CDR2 is SVGAGI. The CDR3 region has the DNA TGTGCCAGCAGTTACACCCCGGGAGACTACGAGCAGTACTTC. Its protein product is CASSYTPGDYEQYF.